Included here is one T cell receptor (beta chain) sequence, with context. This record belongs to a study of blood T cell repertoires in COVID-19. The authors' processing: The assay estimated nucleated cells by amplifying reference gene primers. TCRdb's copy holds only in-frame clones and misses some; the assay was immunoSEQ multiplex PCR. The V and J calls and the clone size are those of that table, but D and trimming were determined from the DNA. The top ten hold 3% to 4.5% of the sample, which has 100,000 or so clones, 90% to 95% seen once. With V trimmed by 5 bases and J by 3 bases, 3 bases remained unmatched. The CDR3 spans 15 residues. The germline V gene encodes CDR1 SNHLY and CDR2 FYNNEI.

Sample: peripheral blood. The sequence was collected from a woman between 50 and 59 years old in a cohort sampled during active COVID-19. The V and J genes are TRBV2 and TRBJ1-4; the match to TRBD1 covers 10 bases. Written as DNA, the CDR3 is TGTGCCAGCAGTCCGACAGGGGGCCCTAATGAAAAACTGTTTTTT. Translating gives CASSPTGGPNEKLFF.